Described below is a single TCR beta chain sequence and its context. The clone's antigen remains unknown. No base-level quality is on record; no much larger clone is a single base apart. The data were taken from a study of CD8 T cells in seronegative destructive rheumatoid arthritis (dated by TCRdb to the early 2020s). Looking at the study overall: Seven of the eight CND-RA patients were receiving biological drugs at sampling. The study compared peripheral CD8+ TCRbeta repertoires from patients with CCP-negative destructive rheumatoid arthritis (CND-RA) against repertoires from newly diagnosed seropositive RA, seronegative RA and healthy controls. The seropositive RA, seronegative RA and healthy control comparison cohorts were taken from a previously published TCRbeta dataset and were not newly sequenced. Study-wide findings and limitations: Across the 95,000 to 150,000 clonotypes tested, no public clonotype enrichment was retained after Benjamini-Hochberg correction. After adjustment for age, less diverse and more clonal CD8+ TCRbeta repertoires appeared to be present in CND-RA patients than in other RA subtypes. CND-RA patients appeared to carry a distinct set of enriched public clonotypes, which the authors read as support for a separate disease subset. Because no diagnostic samples were available, the TCR repertoire differences may partly reflect poor disease control over the years rather than being present at onset. The small size of the CND-RA cohort was acknowledged as a study limitation. Compared with controls and other RA subtypes, CND-RA repertoires contained more CMV-reactive and fewer influenza A-reactive CD8+ TCRbeta sequences.

Following the manufacturer's instructions, genomic DNA from CD8+ cells served as the input for TCRbeta sequencing. The immunoSEQ assay was used for TCRbeta sequencing, which was carried out at a genomics technology centre in Finland. Regarding the original processing steps: Clonotype tables produced by the immunoSEQ preprocessing pipeline were converted into VDJtools format, and non-productive clonotypes were filtered out. Samples with fewer than 10,000 reads were excluded, the remaining samples were subsampled to 10,000 reads, and most of the eight CND-RA samples met this threshold. Using the VDJtools CalcDiversityStats function on data subsampled to 10,000 reads, the Shannon-Wiener, Simpson and clonality indices were calculated. To infer antigen specificity, non-singleton TCRbeta clonotypes were hard-matched against VDJdb, meaning no mismatches were allowed. Clusters with potentially shared antigen targets were formed by grouping CDR3 sequences that differed by one amino acid (Hamming distance 1). Group enrichment of public clonotypes was tested with one-sided Fisher's exact tests after groups were resampled to six samples, with the procedure repeated ten times. The table comes from immuneACCESS by way of TCRdb, which keeps in-frame sequences with V and J called. Part of the clones is missing from these tables; in studies checked, under half for an unresolved V gene and the rest for unknown reasons. V, J and clone size are those of that table, while D and trimming were read from the DNA. Counted in this sample were over 10,000 clones; about four fifths of them appeared once. The ten largest clones capture around a quarter of the sample.

The CND-RA patients tested negative on the clinical CCP2 antibody test, and joint destruction in these patients kept progressing despite active therapy. Every CND-RA patient showed typical joint destruction in the wrists and ankles and had failed conventional anti-rheumatic therapy. Sampling of CND-RA patients was performed not at diagnosis but after long disease histories, which spanned decades in several cases. About 50 millilitres of EDTA-anticoagulated peripheral blood were drawn from each patient. Ficoll-Paque PLUS density gradient separation was used to isolate peripheral blood mononuclear cells. AutoMACS magnetic bead positive selection was used to isolate CD8+ cells from fresh or cryopreserved PBMCs, and flow cytometry was used to check purity. Genomic DNA was extracted with Nucleospin Tissue or Tissue XS kits and quantified on a Qubit 2.0 fluorometer. Inclusive of the bounding cysteine and phenylalanine, the CDR3 is 15 residues long. This entry keeps only the CDR3 DNA: 45 bases, framed from base 1. V loses 2 bases of germline sequence and J loses 7 bases, and the interval between the two ends is 15 bases. The germline V gene supplies CDR1 SGHTA and CDR2 FQGTGA.

The sequencing input was CD8+ T cells from blood. The rearrangement joined TRBV7-3 to TRBJ2-1; TRBD1 is perhaps the D gene, given 6 matching bases. The source of this sequence is a woman aged 25 to 50 with seronegative destructive rheumatoid arthritis. CDR3 loop: CASSLSTGIGNEQFF. The sequenced DNA: TGTGCCAGCAGCTTATCCACAGGGATAGGTAATGAGCAGTTCTTC. The variable domain in full, with residues beyond the CDR3 obtained from the reference TRBV7-3 and TRBJ2-1 genes, is GAGVSQTPSNKVTEKGKYVELRCDPISGHTALYWYRQSLGQGPEFLIYFQGTGAADDSGLPNDRFFAVRPEGSVSTLKIQRTERGDSAVYLCASSLSTGIGNEQFFGPGTRLTVL.